This TCR beta chain was captured in a study of control samples from healthy donors and cancer patients. There are 15 residues in the CDR3. Trimming shortened V by 2 bases and J by 7 bases, and 18 bases separated the two germline ends. Germline CDR1 and CDR2: SGHRS and YFSETQ. The table came from immunoSEQ multiplex PCR; TCRdb's copy has only in-frame clones and leaves some out. The sample carries some 90,000 clones, more than 85% recorded once. The chain employs TRBV5-1 and TRBJ1-1; D possibly corresponds to TRBD1 (6 bases). The sample was blood. This sequence was found in a woman younger than 45 in good health. CDR3 amino acids: CASSLVPGVVGEAFF. As DNA, the CDR3 is TGCGCCAGCAGCTTAGTCCCAGGGGTGGTTGGTGAAGCTTTCTTT.